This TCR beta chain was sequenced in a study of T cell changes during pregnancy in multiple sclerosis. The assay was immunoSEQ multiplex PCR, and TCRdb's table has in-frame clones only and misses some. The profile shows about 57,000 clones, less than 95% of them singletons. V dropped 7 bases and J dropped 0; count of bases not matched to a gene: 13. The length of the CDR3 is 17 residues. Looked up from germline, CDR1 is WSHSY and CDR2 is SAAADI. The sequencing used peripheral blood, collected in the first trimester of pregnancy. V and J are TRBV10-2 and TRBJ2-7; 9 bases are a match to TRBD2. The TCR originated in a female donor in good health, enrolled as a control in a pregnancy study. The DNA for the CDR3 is TGCGCCAGCATGAGGGCTAGCGGGGCTCGACCCTCCTACGAGCAGTACTTC. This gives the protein CASMRASGARPSYEQYF.